A selection of T cell receptor beta chains follows, all from one sample in a study of CD8 T cells in Susac syndrome. Each CDR3 protein is one row after TCRdb ran MiXCR on the immunoSEQ multiplex PCR reads. The sample carries about 300,000 distinct CDR3 sequences, 70% to 90% recorded once. Sequenced: CD8+ T cells from PBMCs. The receptors originated from a human donor with multiple sclerosis. Both conserved end residues are part of each CDR3. The order of the fields is D gene, clone size, J gene, V gene, CDR3 DNA, CDR3 protein. D genes are given only for firm matches. Rows may omit the clone size; those that give it use once, few, many or a size class.

. . TRBJ2-1 TRBV2 TGTGCCAGCAAAGTCATGATCGATGAGCAGTTCTTC CASKVMIDEQFF
. . TRBJ1-2 TRBV7-9 TGTGCCAGCAGCTTAGATCTCAGGGTGGACTATGGCTACACCTTC CASSLDLRVDYGYTF
. . TRBJ1-1 TRBV7-2 TGTGCCAGCAGCCTAATCCTAGGGGGGATTAACACTGAAGCTTTCTTT CASSLILGGINTEAFF
. few TRBJ1-2 TRBV6-1 TGTGCCAGCAGTGGGCGTCCCGAATCCTATGGCTACACCTTC CASSGRPESYGYTF
. . TRBJ2-7 TRBV20-1 TGCAGTGCTAGAGGTCCGGGTGAAGCGGTCGAGCAGTACTTC CSARGPGEAVEQYF
. . TRBJ2-1 TRBV29-1 TGCAGCGTTGATGCGGCGGACTCCTACAATGAGCAGTTCTTC CSVDAADSYNEQFF
TRBD2 . TRBJ2-3 TRBV5-6 TGTGCCAGCAGCTTGGTCCCAGGGACGTTACTAGCGGGCTTCTTCACAGATACGCAGTATTTT CASSLVPGTLLAGFFTDTQYF
. . TRBJ1-2 TRBV29-1 TGCAGCGTTGAAGATGGGGGGGGAAGGGCCCCTAACTATGGCTACACCTTC CSVEDGGGRAPNYGYTF
. . TRBJ1-3 TRBV4-3 TGCGCCAGCAGCCAAGAGGGTGCGGACTCTGGAAACACCATATATTTT CASSQEGADSGNTIYF
. . TRBJ2-7 TRBV7-2 TGTGCCAGCAGCCCCCTGGGAGGGGGGTACGAGCAGTACTTC CASSPLGGGYEQYF
TRBD2 . TRBJ2-1 TRBV5-4 TGTGCCAGCAGCTCAGCCGGGACTAGCGGGATAGGGGAGCAGTTCTTC CASSSAGTSGIGEQFF
. . TRBJ2-7 TRBV3-1 TGTGCCAGCAGCCAAGAGGGAGAATTCGCCTCCTACGAGCAGTACTTC CASSQEGEFASYEQYF
TRBD1 once TRBJ1-4 TRBV28 TGTGCCAGCAGACCCACAGGGGGCCGTGAAAAACTGTTTTTT CASRPTGGREKLFF
. . TRBJ2-1 TRBV7-9 TGTGCCAGCAGCCTCCCGACAGGACCCGCTTGGGGCTCCTACAATGAGCAGTTCTTC CASSLPTGPAWGSYNEQFF
. . TRBJ2-2 TRBV6-4 TGTGCCAGCAGCATCGGGGAGGACACCGGGGAGCTGTTTTTT CASSIGEDTGELFF
TRBD2 . TRBJ2-1 TRBV12-3/TRBV12-4 TGTGCCAGCAGTGTACTCGGGGGGATCAATGAGCAGTTCTTC CASSVLGGINEQFF
. . TRBJ2-1 TRBV19 TGTGCCAGTAACCCCGGCGGACAAGGGGCGAATGAGCAGTTCTTC CASNPGGQGANEQFF
. . TRBJ2-7 TRBV14 TGTGCCAGCAGCCTCGGTCCCCTCCCGGCCGAGCAGTACTTC CASSLGPLPAEQYF
. . TRBJ2-4 TRBV29-1 TGCAGCGTTGAGGTAGCCAAAAACATTCAGTACTTC CSVEVAKNIQYF
TRBD1 . TRBJ2-3 TRBV29-1 TGCAGCGTTGAGGGGGACAGGGACACAGATACGCAGTATTTT CSVEGDRDTDTQYF
. . TRBJ2-5 TRBV20-1 TGCAGTGCTAGAATGCTCGGGAGACTCCAAGAGACCCAGTACTTC CSARMLGRLQETQYF
. . TRBJ2-7 TRBV13 TGTGCCAGCAGGAAGGGATCCTACGAGCAGTACTTC CASRKGSYEQYF
. . TRBJ1-2 TRBV4-2 TGTGCCAGCAGCCAACGGCAGGGGCATAACTATGGCTACACCTTC CASSQRQGHNYGYTF
. . TRBJ2-3 TRBV2 TGTGCCAGCAGTCAGGACCCAGGAGATACGCAGTATTTT CASSQDPGDTQYF
. . TRBJ2-4 TRBV19 TGTGCCACCTCTCTAGCCAAAAACATTCAGTACTTC CATSLAKNIQYF
TRBD1 . TRBJ1-2 TRBV27 TGTGCCAGCAGTTTAACCGTGGGACAGTCCGGTGGCTACACCTTC CASSLTVGQSGGYTF
. . TRBJ1-3 TRBV7-2 TGTGCCAGCACCCTCTCCGGGGGGCTAGGAAACACCATATATTTT CASTLSGGLGNTIYF
. . TRBJ1-2 TRBV7-8 TGTGCCAGCAGCTCTCTTTCGGGATATGGCTACACCTTC CASSSLSGYGYTF
. . TRBJ2-1 TRBV11-2 TGTGCCAGCAGCTCCCCGGGGCTGGGGGGCAATGAGCAGTTCTTC CASSSPGLGGNEQFF